The T cell receptor (beta chain) described here comes from a study of CD8 T cells in Susac syndrome. Regarding the study as a whole: The authors acknowledged that their TCR sequencing and HLA analysis involved a relatively small number of individuals.

A word on this clonotype: Its antigen is still unknown.

Unmatched junction bases numbered 8, after V lost 6 bases and J lost 7 bases. Germline values: CDR1 MGHRA, CDR2 YSYEKL. The CDR3 loop spans 15 amino acids. Roughly 0.45 to 1 ug RNA was reverse transcribed with random hexamers. Coverage of TCR beta CDR3 amplification by immunoSEQ multiplex PCR extended to 54 Vbeta and 13 Jbeta. Via MiXCR, TCRdb re-called the immunoSEQ multiplex PCR reads, giving one row per CDR3 protein. This sample carries about 250,000 distinct CDR3 sequences, 80% to 95% of them seen once, and the ten largest clones take 0.065% to 0.08%. The T cells that were sequenced for TCR beta were CD8+ and CD4+ cells from blood. The multiple sclerosis control group consisted of treatment-naive patients whose relapsing-remitting disease, which was either stable or active, fulfilled revised McDonald criteria.

The source material was CD4+ T cells from PBMCs. The chain uses TRBV4-1 and TRBJ2-1; 11 bases agree with TRBD1. The sequence derives from a human donor with multiple sclerosis. The CDR3 sequence is CASRLWGTGGNEQFF. The CDR3 DNA reads TGCGCCAGCAGACTTTGGGGGACAGGGGGGAATGAGCAGTTCTTC.